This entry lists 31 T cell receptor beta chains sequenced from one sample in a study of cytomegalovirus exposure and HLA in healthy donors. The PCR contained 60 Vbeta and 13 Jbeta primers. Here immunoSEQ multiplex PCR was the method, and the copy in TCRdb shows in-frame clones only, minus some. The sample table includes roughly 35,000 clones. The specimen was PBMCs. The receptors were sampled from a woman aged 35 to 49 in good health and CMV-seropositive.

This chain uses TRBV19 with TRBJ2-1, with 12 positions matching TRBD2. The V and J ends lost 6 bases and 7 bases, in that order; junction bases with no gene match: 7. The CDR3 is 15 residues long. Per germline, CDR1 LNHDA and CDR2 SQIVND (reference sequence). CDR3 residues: CASRDLAGGNNEQFF. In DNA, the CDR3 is TGTGCCAGTAGGGATCTAGCGGGAGGGAATAATGAGCAGTTCTTC.

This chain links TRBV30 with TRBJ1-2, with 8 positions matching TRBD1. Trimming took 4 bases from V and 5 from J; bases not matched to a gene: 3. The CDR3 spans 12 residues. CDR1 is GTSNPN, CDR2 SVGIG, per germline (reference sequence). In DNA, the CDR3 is TGTGCCTGGACAGGGGGCACGTATGGCTACACCTTC. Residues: CAWTGGTYGYTF.

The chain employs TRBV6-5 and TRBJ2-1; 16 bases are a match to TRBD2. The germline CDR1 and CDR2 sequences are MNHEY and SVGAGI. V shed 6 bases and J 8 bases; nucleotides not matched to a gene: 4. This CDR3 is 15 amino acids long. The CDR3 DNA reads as TGTGCCAGCAGCTTGGGACTAGCGGGAGGGTATGAGCAGTTCTTC. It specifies CASSLGLAGGYEQFF.

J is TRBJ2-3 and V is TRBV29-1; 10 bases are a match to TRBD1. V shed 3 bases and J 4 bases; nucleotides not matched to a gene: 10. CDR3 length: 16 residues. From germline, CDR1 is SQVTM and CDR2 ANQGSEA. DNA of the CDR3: TGCAGCGTTGACTCTAAAGGACAGGGGGTAGCAGATACGCAGTATTTT. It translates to CSVDSKGQGVADTQYF.

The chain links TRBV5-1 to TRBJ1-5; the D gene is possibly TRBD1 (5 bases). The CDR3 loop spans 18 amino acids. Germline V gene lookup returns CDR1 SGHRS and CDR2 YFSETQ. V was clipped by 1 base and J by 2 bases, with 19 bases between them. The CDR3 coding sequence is TGCGCCAGCAGCTTGACAGGTTTTTATGGGATAGGCAATCAGCCCCAGCATTTT. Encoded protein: CASSLTGFYGIGNQPQHF.

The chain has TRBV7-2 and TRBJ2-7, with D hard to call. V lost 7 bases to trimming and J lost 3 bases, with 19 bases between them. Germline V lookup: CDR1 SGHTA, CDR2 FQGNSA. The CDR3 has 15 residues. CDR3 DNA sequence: TGTGCCAGCATGAAAGTCAGTGGAACTAACTACGAGCAGTACTTC. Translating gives CASMKVSGTNYEQYF.

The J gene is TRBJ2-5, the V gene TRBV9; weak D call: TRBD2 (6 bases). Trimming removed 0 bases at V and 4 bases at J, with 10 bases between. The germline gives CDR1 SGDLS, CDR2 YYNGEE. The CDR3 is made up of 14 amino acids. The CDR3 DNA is TGTGCCAGCAGCGTAGACCCAGCGGGAGAGACCCAGTACTTC. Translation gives CASSVDPAGETQYF.

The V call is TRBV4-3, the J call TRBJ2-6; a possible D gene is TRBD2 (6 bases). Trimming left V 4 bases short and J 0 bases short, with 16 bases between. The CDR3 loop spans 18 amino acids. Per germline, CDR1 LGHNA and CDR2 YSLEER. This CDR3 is CASSRQVGGSSGANVLTF. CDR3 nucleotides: TGCGCCAGCAGCCGTCAAGTGGGAGGAAGCTCTGGGGCCAACGTCCTGACTTTC.

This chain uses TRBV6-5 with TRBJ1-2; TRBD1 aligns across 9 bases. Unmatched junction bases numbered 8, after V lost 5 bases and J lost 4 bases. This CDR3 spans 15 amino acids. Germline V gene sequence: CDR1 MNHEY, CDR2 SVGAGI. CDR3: CASSIYRGQVYGYTF. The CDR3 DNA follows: TGTGCCAGCAGTATTTACAGGGGGCAGGTCTATGGCTACACCTTC.

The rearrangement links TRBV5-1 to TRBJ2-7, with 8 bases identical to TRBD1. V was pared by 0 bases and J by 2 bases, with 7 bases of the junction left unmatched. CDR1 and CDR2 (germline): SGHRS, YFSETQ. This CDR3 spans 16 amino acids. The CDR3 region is CASSLASGQVAYEQYF. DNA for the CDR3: TGCGCCAGCAGCTTGGCCTCGGGACAGGTCGCCTACGAGCAGTACTTC. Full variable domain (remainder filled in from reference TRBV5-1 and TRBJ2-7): KAGVTQTPRYLIKTRGQQVTLSCSPISGHRSVSWYQQTPGQGLQFLFEYFSETQRNKGNFPGRFSGRQFSNSRSEMNVSTLELGDSALYLCASSLASGQVAYEQYFGPGTRLTVT.

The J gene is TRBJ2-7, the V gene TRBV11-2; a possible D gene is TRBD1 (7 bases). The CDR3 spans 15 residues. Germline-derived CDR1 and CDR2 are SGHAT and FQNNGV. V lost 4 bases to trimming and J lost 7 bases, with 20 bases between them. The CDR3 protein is CASSSQGPIGGEQYF. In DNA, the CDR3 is TGTGCCAGCAGCTCACAGGGGCCTATTGGGGGGGAGCAGTACTTC.

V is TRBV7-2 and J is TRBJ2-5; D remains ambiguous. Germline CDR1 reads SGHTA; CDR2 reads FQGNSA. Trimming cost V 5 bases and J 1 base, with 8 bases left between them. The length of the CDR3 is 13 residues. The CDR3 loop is CASSPTPQETQYF. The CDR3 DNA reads TGTGCCAGCAGCCCGACTCCCCAAGAGACCCAGTACTTC.

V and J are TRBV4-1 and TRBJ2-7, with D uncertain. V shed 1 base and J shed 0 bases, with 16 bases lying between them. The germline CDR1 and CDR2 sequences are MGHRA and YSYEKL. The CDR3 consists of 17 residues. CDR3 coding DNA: TGCGCCAGCAGCCAAGTCTTGGCAGGTCGAAGCTCCTACGAGCAGTACTTC. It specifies CASSQVLAGRSSYEQYF.

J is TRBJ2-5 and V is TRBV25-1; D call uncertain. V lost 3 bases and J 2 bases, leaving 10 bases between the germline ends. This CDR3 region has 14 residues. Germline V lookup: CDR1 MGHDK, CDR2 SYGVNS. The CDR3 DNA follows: TGTGCCAGCAGTGATGACTCTGAACAAGAGACCCAGTACTTC. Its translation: CASSDDSEQETQYF. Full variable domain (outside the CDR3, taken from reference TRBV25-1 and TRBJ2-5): EADIYQTPRYLVIGTGKKITLECSQTMGHDKMYWYQQDPGMELHLIHYSYGVNSTEKGDLSSESTVSRIRTEHFPLTLESARPSHTSQYLCASSDDSEQETQYFGPGTRLLVL.

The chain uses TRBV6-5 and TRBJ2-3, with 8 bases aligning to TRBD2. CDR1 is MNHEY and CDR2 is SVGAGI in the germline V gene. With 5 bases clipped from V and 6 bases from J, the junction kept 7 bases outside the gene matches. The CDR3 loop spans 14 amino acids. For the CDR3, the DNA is TGTGCCAGCAGTCCGAGCGGGAGAGCGGATACGCAGTATTTT. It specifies CASSPSGRADTQYF.

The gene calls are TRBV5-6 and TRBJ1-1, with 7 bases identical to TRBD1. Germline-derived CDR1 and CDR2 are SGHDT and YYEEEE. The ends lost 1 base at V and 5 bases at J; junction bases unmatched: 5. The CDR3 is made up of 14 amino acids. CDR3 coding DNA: TGTGCCAGCAGCTTGACGGACAGGACGACTGAAGCTTTCTTT. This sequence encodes CASSLTDRTTEAFF.

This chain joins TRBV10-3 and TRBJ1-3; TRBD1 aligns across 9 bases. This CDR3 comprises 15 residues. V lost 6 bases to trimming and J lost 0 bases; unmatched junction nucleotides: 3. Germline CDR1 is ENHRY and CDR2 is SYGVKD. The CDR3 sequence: CAIRGTGYSGNTIYF. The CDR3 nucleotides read TGTGCCATCAGGGGGACAGGGTACTCTGGAAACACCATATATTTT.

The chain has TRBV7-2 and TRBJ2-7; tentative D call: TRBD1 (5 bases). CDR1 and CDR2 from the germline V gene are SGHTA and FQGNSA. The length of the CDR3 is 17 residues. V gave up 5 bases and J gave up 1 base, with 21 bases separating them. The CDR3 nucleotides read TGTGCCAGCAGCCCCACCTCCACCCAGGGTGGGTCCTACGAGCAGTACTTC. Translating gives CASSPTSTQGGSYEQYF.

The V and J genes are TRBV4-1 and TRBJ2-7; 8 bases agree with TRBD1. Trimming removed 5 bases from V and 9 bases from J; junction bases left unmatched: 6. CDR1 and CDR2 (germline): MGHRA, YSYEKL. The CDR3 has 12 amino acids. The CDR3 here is CASSSTGQGQYF. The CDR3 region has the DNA TGCGCCAGCAGCTCTACCGGACAGGGGCAGTACTTC.

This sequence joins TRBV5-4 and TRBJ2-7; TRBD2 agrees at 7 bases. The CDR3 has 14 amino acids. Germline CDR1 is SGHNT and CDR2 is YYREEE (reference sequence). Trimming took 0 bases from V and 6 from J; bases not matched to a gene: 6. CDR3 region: CASSLGGSMREQYF. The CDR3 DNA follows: TGTGCCAGCAGCTTGGGCGGGAGTATGCGCGAGCAGTACTTC.

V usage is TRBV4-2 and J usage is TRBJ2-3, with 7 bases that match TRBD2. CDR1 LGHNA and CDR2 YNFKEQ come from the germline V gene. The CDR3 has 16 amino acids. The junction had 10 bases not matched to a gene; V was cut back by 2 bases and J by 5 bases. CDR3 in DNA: TGTGCCAGCAGCCAACTGCGGACTAGTCAGGGAGATACGCAGTATTTT. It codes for CASSQLRTSQGDTQYF.

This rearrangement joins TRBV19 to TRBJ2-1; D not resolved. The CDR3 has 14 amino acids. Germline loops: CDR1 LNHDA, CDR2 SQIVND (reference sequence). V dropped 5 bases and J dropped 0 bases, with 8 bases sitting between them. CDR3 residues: CASSGLLSYNEQFF. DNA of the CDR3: TGTGCCAGTAGTGGGCTCCTCTCCTACAATGAGCAGTTCTTC.

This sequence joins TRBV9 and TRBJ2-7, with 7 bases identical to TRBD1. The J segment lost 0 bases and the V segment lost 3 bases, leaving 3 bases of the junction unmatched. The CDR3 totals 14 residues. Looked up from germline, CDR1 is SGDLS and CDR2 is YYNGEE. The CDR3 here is CASSAGTVSYEQYF. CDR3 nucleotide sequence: TGTGCCAGCAGCGCTGGGACAGTCTCCTACGAGCAGTACTTC.

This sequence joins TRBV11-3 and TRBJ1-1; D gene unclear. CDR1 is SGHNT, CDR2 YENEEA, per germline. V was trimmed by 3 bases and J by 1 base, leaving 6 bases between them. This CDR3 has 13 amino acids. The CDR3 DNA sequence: TGTGCCAGCAGCTTGAGCTGGAACACTGAAGCTTTCTTT. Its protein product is CASSLSWNTEAFF.

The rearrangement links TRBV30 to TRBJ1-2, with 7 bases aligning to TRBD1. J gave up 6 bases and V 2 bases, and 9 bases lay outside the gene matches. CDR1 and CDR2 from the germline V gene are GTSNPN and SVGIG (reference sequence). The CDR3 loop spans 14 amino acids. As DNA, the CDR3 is TGTGCCTGGAGTAGAGATTACAGGGGCGATGGCTACACCTTC. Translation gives CAWSRDYRGDGYTF.

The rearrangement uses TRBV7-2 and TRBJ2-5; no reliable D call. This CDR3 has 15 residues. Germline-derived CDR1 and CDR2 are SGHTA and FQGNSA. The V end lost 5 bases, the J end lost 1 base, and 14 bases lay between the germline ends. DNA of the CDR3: TGTGCCAGCAGCCACCAAGCGAACTCCCAAGAGACCCAGTACTTC. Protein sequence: CASSHQANSQETQYF.

CDR3 sequence: CASGRDSYNEQFF. DNA for the CDR3: TGTGCCAGCGGACGGGATTCCTACAATGAGCAGTTCTTC. The chain joins TRBV9 to TRBJ2-1, with D maybe TRBD2 (5 bases). The germline V gene has CDR1 SGDLS and CDR2 YYNGEE. V was clipped by 7 bases and J by 1 base, with 9 bases between them. CDR3 size: 13 residues.

CDR3 DNA: TGTGCCAGCAGCCCCCGACTAGCCCATGACCAAGAGACCCAGTACTTC. Translating gives CASSPRLAHDQETQYF. The V call is TRBV9, the J call TRBJ2-5, with 7 bases matching TRBD2. Germline-derived CDR1 and CDR2 are SGDLS and YYNGEE. This CDR3 has 16 residues. V trimming: 4 bases; J trimming: 0 bases; junction bases outside the gene matches: 9. The variable domain in full, completed from reference TRBV9 and TRBJ2-5, reads DSGVTQTPKHLITATGQRVTLRCSPRSGDLSVYWYQQSLDQGLQFLIQYYNGEERAKGNILERFSAQQFPDLHSELNLSSLELGDSALYFCASSPRLAHDQETQYFGPGTRLLVL.

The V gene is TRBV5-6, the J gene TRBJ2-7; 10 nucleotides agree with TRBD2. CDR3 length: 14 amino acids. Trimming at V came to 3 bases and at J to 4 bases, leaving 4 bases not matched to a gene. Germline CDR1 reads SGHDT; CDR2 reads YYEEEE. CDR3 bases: TGTGCCAGCAGCTCGGGACTAGCGCTATACGAGCAGTACTTC. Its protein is CASSSGLALYEQYF.

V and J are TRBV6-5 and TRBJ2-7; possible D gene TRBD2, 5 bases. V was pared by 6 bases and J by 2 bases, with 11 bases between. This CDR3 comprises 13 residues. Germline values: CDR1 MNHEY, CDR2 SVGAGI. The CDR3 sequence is CASRLRETYEQYF. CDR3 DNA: TGTGCCAGCAGACTGAGGGAAACCTACGAGCAGTACTTC.

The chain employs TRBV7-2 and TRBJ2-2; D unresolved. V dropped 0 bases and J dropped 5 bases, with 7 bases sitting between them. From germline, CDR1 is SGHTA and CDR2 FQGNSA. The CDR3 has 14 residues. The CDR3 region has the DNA TGTGCCAGCAGCTTAGCCTTCCTGACCGGGGAGCTGTTTTTT. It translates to CASSLAFLTGELFF.